Detailed here is one T cell receptor beta chain. Germline values: CDR1 MNHEY, CDR2 SVGEGT. Losses at the gene ends were 0 bases for V and 3 bases for J; bases not matched to a gene: 12. This CDR3 is built from 18 residues. These data belong to a study of blood T cell repertoires in COVID-19. The wider study: Researchers got acute and convalescent COVID-19 samples from the United States, Italy and Spain. Sample material is recorded as cDNA or gDNA derived from T cells, B-cell-depleted T cells, or PBMCs.

In the original workflow: Reference gene primer amplification gave nucleated cell count estimates. Repertoires were generated with immunoSEQ multiplex PCR, while TCRdb's copy carries only in-frame clones and drops some. Clonal size and the V and J genes are those of that table, whereas D and trimming came from the DNA. Of hundreds of thousands of clones in the sample, around nine tenths are singletons; the top ten hold 3.5% to 4.5%. Material for sequencing was peripheral blood. The sequence derives from a woman between 45 and 65 years old with active or convalescent COVID-19. The V call is TRBV6-2 or TRBV6-3, the J call TRBJ2-7, with 9 bases lining up with TRBD1. The CDR3 DNA is TGTGCCAGCAGTTACTCGCAGAAGGACAGGGGCCACTACTACGAGCAGTACTTC. Translated: CASSYSQKDRGHYYEQYF.